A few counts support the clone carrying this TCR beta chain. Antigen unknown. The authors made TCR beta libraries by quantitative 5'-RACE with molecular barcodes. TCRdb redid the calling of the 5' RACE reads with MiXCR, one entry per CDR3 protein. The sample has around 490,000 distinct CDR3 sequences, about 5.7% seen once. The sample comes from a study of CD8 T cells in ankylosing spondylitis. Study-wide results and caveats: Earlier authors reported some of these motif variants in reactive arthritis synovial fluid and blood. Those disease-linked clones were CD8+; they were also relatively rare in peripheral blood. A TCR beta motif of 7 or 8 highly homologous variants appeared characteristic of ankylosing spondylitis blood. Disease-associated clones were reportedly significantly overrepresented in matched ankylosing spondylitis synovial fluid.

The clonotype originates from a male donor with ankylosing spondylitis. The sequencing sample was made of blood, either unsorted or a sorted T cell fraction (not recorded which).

CDR3 in DNA: TGCGCCAGCAGCCAGTTCGGGACAGGGGGCCGTGGAAGCTCCTACGAGCAGTACTTC. Translation: CASSQFGTGGRGSSYEQYF. The chain has TRBV4-1 and TRBJ2-7; TRBD1 matches 12 bases. The CDR3 loop spans 19 amino acids. The junction had 12 bases not matched to a gene; V was cut back by 3 bases and J by 0 bases. Germline CDR1 and CDR2: MGHRA and YSYEKL.